This passage covers 26 T cell receptor beta chains from one sample sequenced in a study of T-cell memory formation after mild COVID-19. A single record per CDR3 protein comes from TCRdb applying MiXCR to the 5' RACE reads. The sample lists tens of thousands of distinct CDR3 sequences, 16% occurring once. The source material was PBMCs or a T cell subset sorted from them (not recorded which). These receptors originate from an adult woman who had mild COVID-19 (a few samples of this study predate the infection). Cell type and time point are not known.

This clonotype was found a few times. The chain combines TRBV4-1 with TRBJ1-1; 11 bases line up with TRBD1. The CDR3 extends over 18 amino acids. CDR1 is MGHRA, CDR2 YSYEKL, per germline. V lost 3 bases to trimming and J lost 1 base; unmatched junction nucleotides: 10. The CDR3 DNA is TGCGCCAGCAGCCACCAACCGGGACAGGGGGTGGCGAACACTGAAGCTTTCTTT. This encodes CASSHQPGQGVANTEAFF.

This clonotype was recorded a few times. The rearrangement uses TRBV27 and TRBJ2-5, with a weak D call TRBD1 (6 bases). The CDR3 runs 13 residues. CDR1 is MNHEY, CDR2 SMNVEV, per germline (reference sequence). The V end was cut by 2 bases, the J end by 4 bases, with 8 bases between. CDR3 residues: CASSLRTAETQYF. The CDR3 DNA sequence: TGTGCCAGCAGTTTAAGGACAGCAGAGACCCAGTACTTC.

This clonotype was observed a few times. The CDR3 is CASSPGQGGFYGYTF. CDR3 DNA sequence: TGCGCCAGCAGCCCCGGACAGGGGGGATTCTATGGCTACACCTTC. The chain joins TRBV4-1 to TRBJ1-2; 10 bases are a match to TRBD1. This CDR3 is built from 15 residues. V lost 4 bases, J lost 4 bases, and 6 bases stayed unmatched. Germline lookup yields CDR1 MGHRA and CDR2 YSYEKL.

This clonotype turned up a few times. CDR3 nucleotides: TGCACCAGCAGCCAAGATATTTTAGCAGGGGGACTAGCGGGGGACCCTCCAAACTACGAGCAGTACTTC. Protein sequence: CTSSQDILAGGLAGDPPNYEQYF. This chain links TRBV1 with TRBJ2-7; the table's D call TRBD2 went unverified against the DNA. TRBV1 is recorded as a pseudogene. This CDR3 comprises 23 residues.

The J gene is TRBJ2-1, the V gene TRBV11-2; D is possibly TRBD1 (6 bases). Germline V lookup: CDR1 SGHAT, CDR2 FQNNGV. The V and J ends lost 0 bases and 5 bases respectively, with 11 bases between them. There are 15 residues in the CDR3. The CDR3: CASSLEVDSHNEQFF. The DNA of the CDR3 is TGTGCCAGCAGCTTAGAAGTGGACAGTCACAATGAGCAGTTCTTC. Full variable domain (outside the CDR3, taken from reference TRBV11-2 and TRBJ2-1): EAGVAQSPRYKIIEKRQSVAFWCNPISGHATLYWYQQILGQGPKLLIQFQNNGVVDDSQLPKDRFSAERLKGVDSTLKIQPAKLEDSAVYLCASSLEVDSHNEQFFGPGTRLTVL.

This rearrangement joins TRBV4-1 to TRBJ2-7, with 7 nucleotides matching TRBD1. The germline gives CDR1 MGHRA, CDR2 YSYEKL. This CDR3 is built from 14 residues. J lost 3 bases, V lost 1 base, and 3 bases had no gene match. CDR3 bases: TGCGCCAGCAGCCAAGTCGGACAGGACTACGAGCAGTACTTC. Its protein is CASSQVGQDYEQYF.

The chain is built from TRBV6-1 and TRBJ2-7; D might be TRBD1 (6 bases). Trimming took off 5 bases at V and 2 bases at J, with 10 bases between the two ends. Germline CDR1 reads MNHNS; CDR2 reads SASEGT. There are 13 residues in the CDR3. The CDR3 nucleotides read TGTGCCAGCAGTCGGGACACGGCCTACGAGCAGTACTTC. Translated, it gives CASSRDTAYEQYF.

In its sample, this clonotype was seen a few times. V is TRBV6-5 and J is TRBJ2-2; D call uncertain. The CDR3 is made up of 15 amino acids. V lost 10 bases, J lost 0 bases, and 15 bases lay in between. CDR1 is MNHEY and CDR2 is SVGAGI in the germline V gene. DNA of the CDR3: TGTGCCACTACACCATTTAATTCGAACACCGGGGAGCTGTTTTTT. Translated, it gives CATTPFNSNTGELFF.

The V call is TRBV7-3, the J call TRBJ2-1; 9 bases match TRBD2. CDR1 and CDR2 (germline): SGHTA, FQGTGA. The CDR3 sequence is 17 residues long. V was clipped by 0 bases and J by 7 bases; unmatched bases: 10. CDR3 region: CASSLTLGGGAGNEQFF. DNA of the CDR3: TGTGCCAGCAGCTTAACGTTAGGCGGGGGGGCCGGTAATGAGCAGTTCTTC.

The chain employs TRBV5-1 and TRBJ1-3, with no clear D. The CDR3 has 13 residues. Per germline, CDR1 SGHRS and CDR2 YFSETQ. The V end lost 9 bases, the J end lost 0 bases, and 10 bases lay between the germline ends. The CDR3: CATPRISGNTIYF. DNA for the CDR3: TGCGCCACTCCGAGGATCTCTGGAAACACCATATATTTT.

This clonotype was observed a few times. The chain recombines TRBV9 with TRBJ1-1; 10 bases are a match to TRBD1. Germline CDR1 reads SGDLS; CDR2 reads YYNGEE. Trimming cost V 4 bases and J 0 bases; bases outside gene matches: 6. The CDR3 runs 16 residues. The CDR3: CASSPRTGGVNTEAFF. The CDR3 bases are TGTGCCAGCAGCCCACGGACAGGGGGGGTGAACACTGAAGCTTTCTTT. The full variable domain, with the rest looked up from reference TRBV9 and TRBJ1-1, is DSGVTQTPKHLITATGQRVTLRCSPRSGDLSVYWYQQSLDQGLQFLIQYYNGEERAKGNILERFSAQQFPDLHSELNLSSLELGDSALYFCASSPRTGGVNTEAFFGQGTRLTVV.

This clonotype showed up just a few times. This chain connects TRBV20-1 to TRBJ2-7, with D perhaps TRBD1 or TRBD2 (7 bases each). The CDR3 length is 13 residues. Germline V gene sequence: CDR1 DFQATT, CDR2 SNEGSKA (reference sequence). V was cut by 6 bases and J by 2 bases, with 14 bases left in between. Here the CDR3 reads CSADSGTAYEQYF. CDR3 DNA sequence: TGCAGTGCAGACAGCGGGACAGCCTACGAGCAGTACTTC.

This clonotype showed up just a few times. This chain links TRBV3-1 with TRBJ2-3; 14 bases map to TRBD2. The germline V gene encodes CDR1 LGHDT and CDR2 YNNKEL (reference sequence). This CDR3 region has 19 residues. V lost 1 base, J lost 3 bases, and 9 bases stayed unmatched. The CDR3 loop is CASSQGALGLAGETDTQYF. The CDR3 bases are TGTGCCAGCAGCCAAGGGGCTCTGGGACTAGCGGGAGAGACAGATACGCAGTATTTT.

This clonotype was seen a single time. This sequence joins TRBV29-1 and TRBJ1-2, with no clear D. Germline V gene lookup returns CDR1 SQVTM and CDR2 ANQGSEA. The CDR3 has 13 amino acids. V gave up 3 bases and J gave up 4 bases, with 12 bases separating them. CDR3 DNA sequence: TGCAGCGTTGACCTAGGATTCTCCTATGGCTACACCTTC. It specifies CSVDLGFSYGYTF. The entire variable domain, with the rest obtained from reference TRBV29-1 and TRBJ1-2, is as follows: SAVISQKPSRDICQRGTSLTIQCQVDSQVTMMFWYRQQPGQSLTLIATANQGSEATYESGFVIDKFPISRPNLTFSTLTVSNMSPEDSSIYLCSVDLGFSYGYTFGSGTRLTVV.

This clonotype is judged medium-sized. V is TRBV4-3 and J is TRBJ2-6; a weak D match, TRBD2 (5 bases). The CDR3 runs 16 residues. CDR1 and CDR2 from the germline V gene are LGHNA and YSLEER. The V and J ends lost 0 bases and 2 bases respectively, with 8 bases between them. CDR3 amino acids: CASSQDSGTGANVLTF. DNA of the CDR3: TGCGCCAGCAGCCAAGACTCCGGGACTGGGGCCAACGTCCTGACTTTC.

This clonotype has more than one count but fewer than ten. The genes are TRBV29-1 and TRBJ2-1; TRBD2 is a possible D gene (5 bases). Germline lookup yields CDR1 SQVTM and CDR2 ANQGSEA. V lost 1 base and J lost 0, with 10 bases in between. This CDR3 spans 15 amino acids. CDR3 region: CSVEGSGHSYNEQFF. The DNA of the CDR3 is TGCAGCGTTGAAGGAAGCGGTCACTCCTACAATGAGCAGTTCTTC.

V and J are TRBV3-1 and TRBJ2-5; the match to TRBD2 covers 11 bases. The CDR3 loop spans 16 amino acids. The V and J ends lost 3 bases and 0 bases, in that order; junction bases with no gene match: 3. CDR1 is LGHDT and CDR2 is YNNKEL in the germline V gene (reference sequence). Written as DNA, the CDR3 is TGTGCCAGCAGCCACGGACTAGCGGGTGACCAAGAGACCCAGTACTTC. This translates into CASSHGLAGDQETQYF.

In this sample, this clonotype turned up a few times. The chain has TRBV4-1 and TRBJ2-7, with D perhaps TRBD2 (6 bases). This CDR3 has 15 residues. The V and J ends lost 2 bases and 2 bases respectively, with 13 bases between them. Germline assignment: CDR1 MGHRA and CDR2 YSYEKL. The CDR3 nucleotides read TGCGCCAGCAGCCAAACTATAGCGGAAACCTACGAGCAGTACTTC. This encodes CASSQTIAETYEQYF.

The rearrangement uses TRBV2 and TRBJ2-3; no firm D call. CDR3 length equals 15 residues. V shed 1 base and J shed 1 base, with 9 bases lying between them. The germline gives CDR1 SNHLY, CDR2 FYNNEI. CDR3 amino acids: CASSEGPRGTDTQYF. CDR3 sequence (DNA): TGTGCCAGCAGTGAAGGGCCCCGTGGCACAGATACGCAGTATTTT.

The chain joins TRBV4-3 to TRBJ1-1; no reliable D call. Between the trimmed V and J ends, which lost 1 base and 4 bases, there was a span of 10 bases. This CDR3 spans 14 amino acids. Germline V lookup: CDR1 LGHNA, CDR2 YSLEER. The CDR3 region has the DNA TGCGCCAGCAGCCAAGGGTGGGAGGGCACTGAAGCTTTCTTT. Protein sequence: CASSQGWEGTEAFF.

This clonotype was found a few times. The CDR3 loop reads CASSGPQKSGRVTYEQYF. The CDR3 DNA is TGTGCCAGCAGTGGCCCTCAGAAAAGCGGGAGGGTCACCTACGAGCAGTACTTC. This chain uses TRBV6-2 or TRBV6-3 with TRBJ2-7; TRBD2 agrees at 10 bases. The CDR3 contains 18 residues. From germline, CDR1 is MNHEY and CDR2 SVGEGT. Germline trimming cut 5 bases from V and 2 bases from J; bases unmatched to any gene: 15.

As concerns this clonotype: Because the CDR3's place on the DNA is in doubt, the DNA is left out and the CDR3 is given as listed by TCRdb. The CDR3 reads CAWSVGTGNTF. The chain uses TRBV30 and TRBJ1-2; the DNA was not used to check the table's D call, TRBD1. Germline-derived CDR1 and CDR2 are GTSNPN and SVGIG (reference sequence). The CDR3 totals 11 residues, both ends included.

The J gene is TRBJ2-7, the V gene TRBV7-8; the match to TRBD1 covers 7 bases. V lost 4 bases and J lost 2; bases outside the gene matches: 8. CDR3 length: 15 residues. Germline values: CDR1 SGHVS, CDR2 FQNEAQ. The CDR3 DNA reads as TGTGCCAGCAGCTCGAAGACAGGGCTGACCTACGAGCAGTACTTC. Translating gives CASSSKTGLTYEQYF.

The V call is TRBV24-1, the J call TRBJ1-1; D gene unclear. The CDR3 totals 14 residues. V lost 9 bases to trimming and J lost 4 bases, with 17 bases between them. The germline V gene encodes CDR1 KGHDR and CDR2 SFDVKD. The CDR3 DNA is TGTGCCACCTCAACCCGGGATTTTCCCACTGAAGCTTTCTTT. This gives the protein CATSTRDFPTEAFF.

The chain links TRBV6-6 to TRBJ2-2, with D perhaps given as TRBD1 or TRBD2 (5 bases each). The V and J ends lost 2 bases and 4 bases respectively, with 8 bases between them. Germline V lookup: CDR1 MNHNY, CDR2 SVGAGI (reference sequence). This CDR3 contains 14 residues. CDR3 bases: TGTGCCAGCAGTTACCGGGACGCCACCGGGGAGCTGTTTTTT. Encoded protein: CASSYRDATGELFF.

The chain couples TRBV9 to TRBJ2-3; no clear D gene. The CDR3 has 15 residues. V was shortened by 3 bases and J by 1 base, with 12 bases between the two germline ends. Germline V gene data show CDR1 as SGDLS and CDR2 as YYNGEE. CDR3 sequence: CASSAQLGGTDTQYF. The CDR3 DNA is TGTGCCAGCAGCGCCCAACTTGGGGGCACAGATACGCAGTATTTT.